The 24 T cell receptor beta chains in this list originate from one sample, sequenced in a study of spatial heterogeneity in lung cancer. Indicated time point: blood at routine non-recurrence follow-up after resection. Whole RNA, which was extracted from tumor, nontumor lung tissue or frozen PBMC, was sequenced without any cell sorting. Using its own MiXCR run on the 5' RACE reads, TCRdb lists one record per CDR3 protein. The table records more than 95,000 distinct CDR3 sequences, 9.5% to 15% of them present only once. Sequencing was performed on PBMCs, taken at follow-up. The receptors shown here come from a male donor with early-stage non-small cell lung cancer.

This clonotype was counted at least ten times. The chain recombines TRBV20-1 with TRBJ1-4; TRBD1 matches 7 bases. The V gene end was trimmed by 7 bases and the J gene end by 6 bases; junction bases not matched to a gene: 5. Germline-derived CDR1 and CDR2 are DFQATT and SNEGSKA (reference sequence). CDR3 size: 12 residues. CDR3 DNA: TGCAGTGGCATTGGGACAGATGAAAAACTGTTTTTT. It is translated as CSGIGTDEKLFF.

The gene calls are TRBV9 and TRBJ2-7, with D tentatively TRBD1 (5 bases). The germline V gene encodes CDR1 SGDLS and CDR2 YYNGEE. The V end lost 4 bases, the J end lost 2 bases, and 13 bases lay between the germline ends. This CDR3 is built from 14 residues. This CDR3 is CASSSQGRPYEQYF. CDR3 sequence (DNA): TGTGCCAGCAGCAGCCAGGGTCGCCCCTACGAGCAGTACTTC. Full variable domain (remainder filled in from reference TRBV9 and TRBJ2-7): DSGVTQTPKHLITATGQRVTLRCSPRSGDLSVYWYQQSLDQGLQFLIQYYNGEERAKGNILERFSAQQFPDLHSELNLSSLELGDSALYFCASSSQGRPYEQYFGPGTRLTVT.

This clonotype has a handful of counts. CDR3 nucleotides: TGTGCCAGCGCAACGGGAGGGTTGGATGAAAAACTGTTTTTT. It specifies CASATGGLDEKLFF. The chain joins TRBV2 to TRBJ1-4, with no clear D. V lost 8 bases to trimming and J lost 6 bases, with 16 bases between them. Germline values: CDR1 SNHLY, CDR2 FYNNEI. The CDR3 runs to 14 residues.

This clonotype was seen ten or more times. This CDR3 is CASRSGVTDSPLHF. In DNA form, the CDR3 reads TGTGCCAGCAGGTCGGGGGTTACCGATTCACCCCTCCACTTT. This sequence joins TRBV12-3 or TRBV12-4 and TRBJ1-6, with D possibly TRBD1 on 5 matching bases. This CDR3 comprises 14 residues. The V end was cut by 6 bases, the J end by 8 bases, with 14 bases between.

The CDR3 sequence: CASSLDGQGLYEQYF. CDR3 sequence (DNA): TGTGCCAGCAGCTTAGATGGACAGGGCCTCTACGAGCAGTACTTC. The chain couples TRBV7-9 to TRBJ2-7; 8 positions match TRBD1. V trimming: 1 base; J trimming: 3 bases; junction bases outside the gene matches: 5. The CDR3 sequence is 15 residues long. CDR1 is SEHNR and CDR2 is FQNEAQ in the germline V gene (reference sequence).

In DNA form, the CDR3 reads TGTGCCAGCAGCTTGCGGGGCCTTTACACCGGGGAGCTGTTTTTT. Its translation is CASSLRGLYTGELFF. The chain is built from TRBV5-6 and TRBJ2-2, with D perhaps assigned TRBD1 or TRBD2 (5 bases each). CDR1 is SGHDT and CDR2 is YYEEEE in the germline V gene. The germline V and J ends were trimmed by 1 base and 3 bases, with 10 bases remaining between them. CDR3 length: 15 amino acids.

This clonotype was observed many times. The chain uses TRBV5-1 and TRBJ2-1, with a tentative D call TRBD1 (6 bases). This CDR3 region has 15 residues. V lost 0 bases and J lost 6, with 13 bases in between. The V gene's germline CDR1 is SGHRS and CDR2 YFSETQ. The CDR3 bases are TGCGCCAGCAGCTTGGGACAGGCCCCGGGCAATGAGCAGTTCTTC. It codes for CASSLGQAPGNEQFF.

This clonotype was recorded a few times. The rearrangement links TRBV6-1 to TRBJ1-1; D uncertain. The CDR3 consists of 13 residues. Germline values: CDR1 MNHNS, CDR2 SASEGT. The ends were cut back, 4 bases at V and 1 base at J, with 7 bases in the middle. As DNA, the CDR3 is TGTGCCAGCAGTGTCAACTGGAACACTGAAGCTTTCTTT. Translated, it gives CASSVNWNTEAFF.

The sample holds many counts of this clonotype. The chain is built from TRBV6-5 and TRBJ2-3; perhaps D is TRBD1 or TRBD2 (5 bases each). CDR3 length: 13 amino acids. V was trimmed by 5 bases and J by 0 bases, leaving 6 bases between them. Germline assignment: CDR1 MNHEY and CDR2 SVGAGI. DNA for the CDR3: TGTGCCAGCAGTCGGGACAGCACAGATACGCAGTATTTT. Its translation is CASSRDSTDTQYF.

A few counts support this clonotype. The chain carries TRBV14 and TRBJ2-6, with no clear D. V lost 1 base to trimming and J lost 0 bases, with 7 bases between them. The CDR3 is made up of 16 amino acids. CDR1 SGHDN and CDR2 FVKESK come from the germline V gene. In DNA, the CDR3 is TGTGCCAGCAGCCAAGCCCAGTACTCTGGGGCCAACGTCCTGACTTTC. Translating gives CASSQAQYSGANVLTF.

This clonotype was picked up a small number of times. J is TRBJ2-5 and V is TRBV12-3 or TRBV12-4; D is possibly TRBD2 (6 bases). The V end was cut by 6 bases, the J end by 1 base, with 9 bases between. The CDR3 extends over 13 amino acids. The CDR3 sequence: CASRGGSQETQYF. CDR3 nucleotides: TGTGCCAGCAGGGGGGGAAGCCAAGAGACCCAGTACTTC.

This clonotype was detected many times. This chain joins TRBV28 and TRBJ1-5; 7 nucleotides line up with TRBD1. V gave up 9 bases and J gave up 4 bases; unmatched junction bases: 12. CDR1 MDHEN and CDR2 SYDVKM come from the germline V gene. This CDR3 spans 15 amino acids. CDR3 region: CASVLEGGMNQPQHF. In nucleotides, the CDR3 is TGTGCCAGTGTCCTGGAAGGGGGCATGAATCAGCCCCAGCATTTT.

This clonotype appeared once. V usage is TRBV14 and J usage is TRBJ2-1; D gene uncertain. V lost 5 bases and J lost 0, with 11 bases in between. The CDR3 spans 15 residues. The germline CDR1 and CDR2 sequences are SGHDN and FVKESK. The CDR3 DNA sequence: TGTGCCAGCAGCGGTGGGTTTAGCTCCTACAATGAGCAGTTCTTC. Translated: CASSGGFSSYNEQFF.

The V gene is TRBV10-3, the J gene TRBJ1-2; 9 nucleotides align to TRBD1. This CDR3 is 13 amino acids long. In germline, CDR1 is ENHRY, CDR2 SYGVKD. Losses at the gene ends were 7 bases for V and 3 bases for J; bases not matched to a gene: 3. Here the CDR3 DNA reads TGTGCCATCACCCGGGACAGGGACTATGGCTACACCTTC. This codes for CAITRDRDYGYTF.

The J gene is TRBJ1-1, the V gene TRBV5-1; 8 bases fit TRBD1. The V gene end was trimmed by 4 bases and the J gene end by 4 bases; junction bases not matched to a gene: 9. In germline, CDR1 is SGHRS, CDR2 YFSETQ. CDR3 length: 15 residues. CDR3 nucleotide sequence: TGCGCCAGCAGCCTCTTGACAGGGGTCGGCACTGAAGCTTTCTTT. This gives the protein CASSLLTGVGTEAFF.

There are a few counts of this clonotype. The chain has TRBV6-5 and TRBJ1-6; D is perhaps TRBD1 (6 bases). This CDR3 has 16 residues. From germline, CDR1 is MNHEY and CDR2 SVGAGI. The ends were cut back, 5 bases at V and 8 bases at J, with 19 bases in the middle. The CDR3 DNA reads TGTGCCAGCAGTACCCCGCCAAACAGGGTGGATTCACCCCTCCACTTT. It specifies CASSTPPNRVDSPLHF.

The rearrangement links TRBV5-1 to TRBJ1-2; no firm D call. CDR1 is SGHRS, CDR2 YFSETQ, per germline. V was pared by 2 bases and J by 4 bases, with 12 bases between. The CDR3 is 14 amino acids. DNA of the CDR3: TGCGCCAGCAGCTTCAATAGCCAAACCTATGGCTACACCTTC. This gives the protein CASSFNSQTYGYTF. Full variable domain (remainder filled in from reference TRBV5-1 and TRBJ1-2): KAGVTQTPRYLIKTRGQQVTLSCSPISGHRSVSWYQQTPGQGLQFLFEYFSETQRNKGNFPGRFSGRQFSNSRSEMNVSTLELGDSALYLCASSFNSQTYGYTFGSGTRLTVV.

This clonotype turned up a few times. V usage is TRBV12-3 or TRBV12-4 and J usage is TRBJ2-7, with D uncertain. V lost 1 base and J 4 bases, leaving 11 bases between the germline ends. CDR3 length: 14 residues. The CDR3 nucleotides are TGTGCCAGCAGTTTAGTACACAAGCCTTACGAGCAGTACTTC. It codes for CASSLVHKPYEQYF.

In this sample, this clonotype turned up many times. This chain uses TRBV6-5 with TRBJ1-1; TRBD1 matches at 7 bases. The CDR3 has 13 residues. Germline CDR1 MNHEY, CDR2 SVGAGI. The ends lost 6 bases at V and 1 base at J; junction bases unmatched: 2. This CDR3 reads CASRGQPNTEAFF. In nucleotides, the CDR3 is TGTGCCAGCAGGGGACAGCCGAACACTGAAGCTTTCTTT.

In regard to this clonotype: Just one base apart from a much larger clone, this may be a read error. This chain uses TRBV12-3 or TRBV12-4 with TRBJ2-2; D is unresolved. The ends were cut back, 6 bases at V and 0 bases at J, with 8 bases in the middle. CDR3 size: 14 residues. The CDR3 coding sequence is TGTGCCAGCAGGTGGAACCCGAACACCGGGGAGCTGTTTTTT. This encodes CASRWNPNTGELFF.

This clonotype was recorded many times. The chain has TRBV11-2 and TRBJ2-1; no reliable D call. V was cut by 2 bases and J by 8 bases, with 13 bases left in between. Germline V gene lookup returns CDR1 SGHAT and CDR2 FQNNGV. This CDR3 comprises 14 residues. CDR3 sequence reads: CASSLPFNEDEQFF. CDR3 sequence (DNA): TGTGCCAGCAGCTTACCATTCAACGAGGATGAGCAGTTCTTC.

A few counts support this clonotype. The chain has TRBV20-1 and TRBJ2-2; a weak D match, TRBD2 (6 bases). The CDR3 extends over 13 amino acids. CDR1 DFQATT and CDR2 SNEGSKA come from the germline V gene (reference sequence). V was clipped by 7 bases and J by 0 bases, with 9 bases between them. CDR3 protein: CSVIAANTGELFF. DNA for the CDR3: TGCAGTGTGATAGCGGCGAACACCGGGGAGCTGTTTTTT.

This clonotype appeared a few times. The chain combines TRBV20-1 with TRBJ2-7, with D maybe TRBD1 (5 bases). The V gene lost 6 bases and the J gene lost 2 bases, with 14 bases spanning the gap. The CDR3 extends over 13 amino acids. CDR1 is DFQATT, CDR2 SNEGSKA, per germline (reference sequence). CDR3 loop: CSAPAAGTYEQYF. The CDR3 DNA reads as TGCAGTGCCCCGGCGGCAGGGACCTACGAGCAGTACTTC.

This clonotype showed up many times. The V and J genes are TRBV6-1 and TRBJ2-6; a possible D gene is TRBD2 (5 bases). Germline V gene lookup returns CDR1 MNHNS and CDR2 SASEGT. CDR3 length: 18 amino acids. V was cut by 7 bases and J by 2 bases, with 21 bases left in between. The CDR3 DNA sequence: TGTGCCAGCACTACGACGGGATCCTTTCCGACTGGGGCCAACGTCCTGACTTTC. Amino acid sequence: CASTTTGSFPTGANVLTF.